The entry below gives a single T cell receptor (beta chain) sequence along with its context. Followed longitudinally, the Seattle patients had been enrolled during active infection. The sample is drawn from a study of blood T cell repertoires in COVID-19. Turning to the study itself: Sites in the United States, Italy and Spain provided acute and convalescent COVID-19 samples. Sources were T cells, B-cell-depleted T cells, or PBMCs; the material itself was cDNA or gDNA.

Study processing details: Quantification of nucleated cells was approximated via reference gene primer amplification. TCRdb's copy holds only in-frame clones and misses some; the assay was immunoSEQ multiplex PCR. V, J and clone size are taken as reported in that table, and D and trimming were inferred from the DNA itself. This sample has approximately 340,000 clones; roughly 90% occur once, and the top ten carry around 8.9%. The TCR comes from a man younger than 40 with COVID-19, enrolled during active disease. What was sequenced was peripheral blood.

Here the CDR3 reads CASSSGPGNEQYF. CDR3 nucleotides: TGTGCCAGCAGCTCCGGGCCAGGGAACGAGCAGTACTTC. The chain joins TRBV7-6 to TRBJ2-7; a possible D gene is TRBD1 (5 bases). This CDR3 comprises 13 residues. V was cut by 4 bases and J by 5 bases, with 12 bases left in between. CDR1 is SGHVS, CDR2 FNYEAQ, per germline.